This T cell receptor (beta chain) was sequenced in a study of cytotoxic CD8 clonotypes in ibrutinib-treated CLL. Libraries of TCR beta were made from 1.5 to 2.5 micrograms of genomic DNA that came from cryopreserved PBMCs. The repertoire was sequenced with immunoSEQ multiplex PCR; TCRdb's copy has only in-frame clones and lacks some. The repertoire holds about 150,000 clones, roughly three quarters seen once, with roughly 4.7% in the top ten. This clonotype was obtained from a human donor with chronic lymphocytic leukemia. Source: PBMCs, taken after 24 months of ibrutinib treatment.

The CDR3 nucleotides are TGCAGCGCACTCCAGGGGGCCGGTCAGCCCCAGCATTTT. Protein product: CSALQGAGQPQHF. This chain uses TRBV29-1 with TRBJ1-5; 8 bases are a match to TRBD1. V was clipped by 7 bases and J by 6 bases; unmatched bases: 8. The CDR3 is 13 amino acids. In germline, CDR1 is SQVTM, CDR2 ANQGSEA.